These T cell receptor beta chains were read from a single sample in a study of T cells in Graves' hyperthyroidism and ophthalmopathy. TCRdb itself ran the multiplex PCR reads through MiXCR, one entry per CDR3 protein. The sample lists about 500,000 distinct CDR3 sequences, under 15% occurring once. Material for sequencing was blood. All receptors derive from a woman in her late teens or twenties with Graves' hyperthyroidism. Each CDR3 is given with its conserved first and last residue. A D gene is named only where the DNA matches it firmly. Part of the rows lack a size; the others show once, few, many or a class for expanded clones.

>.|TRBJ2-1|TRBV5-5|many
TGTGCCAGCAGCTTGGAACGGGCGGCCTACAATGAGCAGTTCTTC
CASSLERAAYNEQFF
>.|TRBJ1-1|TRBV15|.
TGTGCCACCGGAACACCCCAGGCGGAGAACACTGAAGCTTTCTTT
CATGTPQAENTEAFF
>.|TRBJ2-2|TRBV14|.
TGTGCCACCTCCACCAGGGTCACCGGGGAGCTGTTTTTT
CATSTRVTGELFF
>TRBD1|TRBJ2-3|TRBV12-3/TRBV12-4|.
TGTGCCAGCAGTACAGGGACAGGCTCTAGCACAGATACGCAGTATTTT
CASSTGTGSSTDTQYF
>.|TRBJ1-5|TRBV6-1|many
TGTGCCAGCGTCAGAAATAGCAATCAGCCCCAGCATTTT
CASVRNSNQPQHF
>TRBD2|TRBJ2-1|TRBV7-9|many
TGTGCCAGCAGCCCTAGCGGGAGGTACTACAATGAGCAGTTCTTC
CASSPSGRYYNEQFF
>.|TRBJ1-5|TRBV6-1|.
TGTGCCAGCACCCAGTCCGCGACAGCCTATAGCAATCAGCTCCAGCATTTT
CASTQSATAYSNQLQHF
>.|TRBJ2-3|TRBV20-1|many
TGCAGTGCTAGTCCCGGAGATACGCAGTATTTT
CSASPGDTQYF
>TRBD2|TRBJ2-7|TRBV30|many
TGTGCCTTCGCCGGGACTAGCGGTACCTACGAGCAGTACTTC
CAFAGTSGTYEQYF
>.|TRBJ2-1|TRBV24-1|few
TGTGCCACCAGTGATTTATGGTCGGGAAATGAGCAGTTCTTC
CATSDLWSGNEQFF